Presented here are 25 T cell receptor beta chains from one specimen sequenced in a study of blood T cell repertoires in COVID-19 (dated by TCRdb to about 2020). The method was the immunoSEQ multiplex PCR assay. The source is immuneACCESS, and TCRdb retained only in-frame sequences with V and J called. Part of the clones is not carried over; for the studies checked, unresolved V genes explain less than half of this, and the remainder is unexplained. The sample table contains around 260,000 clones; only one count was recorded for around four fifths of them. About 4.6% of the sample belongs to the ten largest clones. Sequences were obtained from peripheral blood. These receptors were collected from a man in his sixties who had recovered from COVID-19.

This clone showed up just once. The chain uses TRBV2 and TRBJ2-3, with TRBD1 matching over 10 bases. Per the germline V gene, CDR1 is SNHLY and CDR2 is FYNNEI. The trim removed 6 bases at V and 4 bases at J, leaving 4 bases unmatched. This CDR3 spans 14 amino acids. DNA of the CDR3: TGTGCCAGCAGGGACAGGGGGGTTGCAGATACGCAGTATTTT. Translating gives CASRDRGVADTQYF.

This rearrangement joins TRBV7-6 to TRBJ2-3; a weak D match, TRBD1 (6 bases). Germline V gene lookup returns CDR1 SGHVS and CDR2 FNYEAQ. The CDR3 is 16 amino acids. V lost 1 base and J lost 3, with 14 bases in between. The CDR3 is CASSLEGGIRTDTQYF. The CDR3, as DNA: TGTGCCAGCAGCTTAGAAGGGGGTATAAGGACAGATACGCAGTATTTT.

This chain joins TRBV5-1 and TRBJ2-2; TRBD2 aligns across 12 bases. CDR3 size: 18 residues. Losses at the gene ends were 4 bases for V and 4 bases for J; bases not matched to a gene: 11. Germline CDR1 is SGHRS and CDR2 is YFSETQ. This chain's CDR3 is CASSLGLAGGPATGELFF. CDR3 sequence (DNA): TGCGCCAGCAGCCTGGGGCTAGCGGGGGGGCCTGCCACCGGGGAGCTGTTTTTT.

The CDR3 DNA is TGTGCCAGCAGTTCCGGGAGCTTCTATGGCTACACCTTC. Protein product: CASSSGSFYGYTF. This chain connects TRBV6-6 to TRBJ1-2, with D uncertain. Germline values: CDR1 MNHNY, CDR2 SVGAGI (reference sequence). The CDR3 is made up of 13 amino acids. V was clipped by 4 bases and J by 4 bases, with 10 bases between them.

The rearrangement joins TRBV19 to TRBJ2-2, with 7 positions matching TRBD2. V shed 1 base, J shed 6 bases, and the junction held 5 bases outside the gene matches. This CDR3 is 15 amino acids long. Germline V gene lookup returns CDR1 LNHDA and CDR2 SQIVND (reference sequence). CDR3 DNA sequence: TGTGCCAGTAGTATAGCCGGGGGGTTCGCCGGGGAGCTGTTTTTT. Residues: CASSIAGGFAGELFF.

The table lists this clone with a few counts. The CDR3 sequence: CASSGTAATNEKLFF. CDR3 DNA: TGTGCCAGTAGCGGGACAGCGGCAACTAATGAAAAACTGTTTTTT. The V call is TRBV19, the J call TRBJ1-4; 7 positions agree with TRBD1. CDR1 is LNHDA, CDR2 SQIVND, per germline (reference sequence). This CDR3 has 15 amino acids. V lost 6 bases and J lost 0; bases outside the gene matches: 4.

This rearrangement joins TRBV29-1 to TRBJ2-1; 7 bases fit TRBD2. This CDR3 spans 15 amino acids. V lost 8 bases and J lost 0; bases outside the gene matches: 10. In germline, CDR1 is SQVTM, CDR2 ANQGSEA. CDR3 loop: CSPRTGGSSYNEQFF. In nucleotides, the CDR3 is TGCAGCCCGCGAACGGGAGGAAGCTCCTACAATGAGCAGTTCTTC.

The chain has TRBV7-9 and TRBJ2-7; D might be TRBD1 (6 bases). The germline V gene has CDR1 SEHNR and CDR2 FQNEAQ (reference sequence). The ends were cut back, 1 base at V and 2 bases at J, with 9 bases in the middle. The CDR3 has 14 residues. The CDR3 DNA reads TGTGCCAGCAGCTTAGGTACAGGGACCTACGAGCAGTACTTC. It encodes CASSLGTGTYEQYF.

The gene calls are TRBV7-8 and TRBJ1-5, with D perhaps TRBD1 (5 bases). Germline CDR1 SGHVS, CDR2 FQNEAQ. Trimming removed 5 bases at V and 7 bases at J, with 15 bases between. This CDR3 comprises 14 residues. The CDR3 region is CASSLLRGSQPQHF. The CDR3 DNA reads TGTGCCAGCAGCCTTTTAAGGGGCAGCCAGCCCCAGCATTTT.

The rearrangement links TRBV7-9 to TRBJ2-1, with a tentative D call TRBD2 (6 bases). The germline gives CDR1 SEHNR, CDR2 FQNEAQ (reference sequence). Trimming stripped 5 bases from V and 9 bases from J, with 11 bases between. The CDR3 loop spans 12 amino acids. The CDR3 protein is CASSRDWGEQFF. DNA of the CDR3: TGTGCCAGCAGCCGGGACTGGGGTGAGCAGTTCTTC. Based on the CDR3 plus reference TRBV7-9 and TRBJ2-1, the full variable domain is DTGVSQNPRHKITKRGQNVTFRCDPISEHNRLYWYRQTLGQGPEFLTYFQNEAQLEKSRLLSDRFSAERPKGSFSTLEIQRTEQGDSAMYLCASSRDWGEQFFGPGTRLTVL.

V and J are TRBV7-8 and TRBJ2-3; 16 bases fit TRBD2. CDR3 length equals 13 residues. V lost 7 bases and J lost 13; bases outside the gene matches: 5. The V gene's germline CDR1 is SGHVS and CDR2 FQNEAQ. The CDR3 DNA reads TGTGCCAGCACCGGGACTAGCGGGGGGGCTAAGTATTTT. Residues: CASTGTSGGAKYF.

The chain couples TRBV19 to TRBJ2-6, with 15 bases identical to TRBD2. CDR1 and CDR2 from the germline V gene are LNHDA and SQIVND (reference sequence). After removal of 5 bases from V and 3 bases from J, the junction contained 5 bases not matched to a gene. The CDR3 runs 18 residues. As DNA, the CDR3 is TGTGCCAGTAGTTCCCGGACTAGCGGGAGGGGTGGGGCCAACGTCCTGACTTTC. Protein sequence: CASSSRTSGRGGANVLTF.

The chain links TRBV19 to TRBJ2-3; possibly TRBD2 for D (5 bases). V lost 10 bases to trimming and J lost 0 bases, with 14 bases between them. The CDR3 extends over 14 amino acids. Looked up from germline, CDR1 is LNHDA and CDR2 is SQIVND (reference sequence). As DNA, the CDR3 is TGTGCCACCTCCTTCCGGGGTAGCACAGATACGCAGTATTTT. Residues: CATSFRGSTDTQYF.

The chain carries TRBV5-1 and TRBJ1-1; 12 nucleotides align to TRBD1. V lost 7 bases and J lost 1; bases outside the gene matches: 8. Germline V lookup: CDR1 SGHRS, CDR2 YFSETQ. The CDR3 has 16 residues. CDR3 DNA: TGCGCCAGCTCTAAGGGGACAGGGGGCAAGAACACTGAAGCTTTCTTT. It encodes CASSKGTGGKNTEAFF.

The CDR3 DNA reads TGTGCCACCAGGCCGGGGGGCGGTTTCGAGCAGTACTTC. This sequence encodes CATRPGGGFEQYF. The genes are TRBV15 and TRBJ2-7; a possible D gene is TRBD2 (7 bases). The CDR3 loop spans 13 amino acids. Trimming pared 6 bases from V and 6 bases from J, leaving 15 bases between. Germline assignment: CDR1 LNHNV and CDR2 YYDKDF (reference sequence).

The chain combines TRBV20-1 with TRBJ1-3, with D unresolved. Trimming cost V 3 bases and J 0 bases, with 9 bases left between them. Germline V lookup: CDR1 DFQATT, CDR2 SNEGSKA (reference sequence). CDR3 length equals 14 residues. The CDR3, as DNA: TGCAGTGCTAGTATGCGGAGCTCTGGAAACACCATATATTTT. Its protein is CSASMRSSGNTIYF.

CDR3: CAWSAGGSGAGANVLTF. In DNA form, the CDR3 reads TGTGCCTGGAGTGCAGGGGGCTCGGGGGCTGGGGCCAACGTCCTGACTTTC. The chain has TRBV30 and TRBJ2-6, with 8 bases lining up with TRBD1. The CDR3 covers 17 residues. Germline V lookup: CDR1 GTSNPN, CDR2 SVGIG (reference sequence). V was pared by 1 base and J by 2 bases, with 7 bases of the junction left unmatched.

The table lists this clone with a count of one. V gene TRBV30 combines with J gene TRBJ1-6, with D unresolved. Per the germline V gene, CDR1 is GTSNPN and CDR2 is SVGIG (reference sequence). V gave up 2 bases and J gave up 2 bases, with 7 bases separating them. This CDR3 region has 14 residues. CDR3 in DNA: TGTGCCTGGAGTAGCTTAACCTATAATTCACCCCTCCACTTT. Amino acid sequence: CAWSSLTYNSPLHF.

The genes are TRBV5-1 and TRBJ2-3, with TRBD2 matching 13 bases. The V segment lost 4 bases and the J segment 2 bases; nucleotides outside the gene matches: 4. CDR1 is SGHRS and CDR2 is YFSETQ in the germline V gene. The CDR3 consists of 16 residues. The CDR3 loop reads CASSPGLAGDTDTQYF. The CDR3 DNA reads TGCGCCAGCAGCCCCGGACTAGCGGGAGACACAGATACGCAGTATTTT.

The rearrangement uses TRBV28 and TRBJ2-5; the match to TRBD1 covers 7 bases. In germline, CDR1 is MDHEN, CDR2 SYDVKM. With 1 base clipped from V and 5 bases from J, the junction kept 7 bases outside the gene matches. CDR3 size: 15 residues. The CDR3 bases are TGTGCCAGCAGTTTATCCTACAGGGGTTTGGAGACCCAGTACTTC. This codes for CASSLSYRGLETQYF.

The chain employs TRBV28 and TRBJ1-5; D is unclear. Trimming left V 4 bases short and J 7 bases short, with 5 bases between. This CDR3 contains 11 residues. The germline V gene has CDR1 MDHEN and CDR2 SYDVKM. CDR3 sequence: CASSSRQPQHF. CDR3 coding DNA: TGTGCCAGCAGTTCGCGACAGCCCCAGCATTTT.

In its sample, this clone was seen once. The chain has TRBV3-1 (or the pseudogene TRBV3-2) and TRBJ2-7; no firm D call. Germline-derived CDR1 and CDR2 are LGHDT and YNNKEL (reference sequence). This CDR3 is 12 amino acids long. Trimming stripped 4 bases from V and 6 bases from J, with 10 bases between. CDR3 in DNA: TGTGCCAGCAGCCCGCAGGTGGGCGAGCAGTACTTC. Translating it yields CASSPQVGEQYF.

V and J are TRBV29-1 and TRBJ1-1; 8 positions match TRBD1. The V gene's germline CDR1 is SQVTM and CDR2 ANQGSEA. The CDR3 spans 14 residues. The ends lost 6 bases at V and 0 bases at J; junction bases unmatched: 6. The CDR3 DNA follows: TGCAGCGTCGCGGGACAGGACCTGAACACTGAAGCTTTCTTT. Its translation is CSVAGQDLNTEAFF.

The rearrangement joins TRBV30 to TRBJ2-7; 10 bases fit TRBD1. The V segment lost 5 bases and the J segment 5 bases; nucleotides outside the gene matches: 12. The CDR3 is 15 amino acids. Germline loops: CDR1 GTSNPN, CDR2 SVGIG (reference sequence). The CDR3 DNA reads TGTGCCTGGGCGATTAGGGGACAGGGGCCCCACGAGCAGTACTTC. Protein product: CAWAIRGQGPHEQYF.

The chain links TRBV4-1 to TRBJ1-1; TRBD1 matches 8 bases. This CDR3 comprises 16 residues. The junction had 7 bases not matched to a gene; V was cut back by 3 bases and J by 1 base. Germline V gene data show CDR1 as MGHRA and CDR2 as YSYEKL. The CDR3 region has the DNA TGCGCCAGCAGCCAGAGAGACAGGGGCAAGAACACTGAAGCTTTCTTT. As protein: CASSQRDRGKNTEAFF.